The present entry profiles one TCR beta chain with its context. Its target is unknown. The repertoire was sequenced with immunoSEQ multiplex PCR; TCRdb's copy has only in-frame clones and lacks some. This sample yields under 150,000 clones, of which approximately 91% are seen a single time; approximately 2% belongs to the top ten. This entry comes from a study of T cell responses to AZD1222 COVID-19 vaccine. Germline lookup yields CDR1 ENHRY and CDR2 SYGVKD. The ends were cut back, 4 bases at V and 2 bases at J, with 19 bases in the middle. The CDR3 contains 17 residues. Study observations and caveats: Only after the peak T cell response were repertoires sampled.

V gene TRBV10-3 combines with J gene TRBJ2-3; D may be TRBD1 (5 bases). Sequenced material: peripheral blood, taken 28 days after the second AZD1222 dose. The clonotype comes from an adult who received the AZD1222 COVID-19 vaccine. The CDR3 sequence is CAISAAGSTDFTDTQYF. The CDR3 DNA reads as TGTGCCATCAGTGCTGCCGGGTCGACAGATTTCACAGATACGCAGTATTTT.